This T cell receptor delta chain was captured by sequencing in a study of gammadelta T cells in human blood. In its sample, this clone is large. V lost 0 bases to trimming and J lost 0 bases, with 11 bases between them. Germline V gene sequence: CDR1 TSWWSYY, CDR2 QGS. The CDR3 has 16 amino acids. With CATT, TCRdb re-called clones from the RT-PCR reads. The data contain around 1,000 delta-chain clones, 7% to 10% of them singletons. This TCR was recovered from a human donor. The V and J genes are TRDV1 and TRDJ1, with no clear D. The sequenced sample consisted of non-Vgamma9Vdelta2 gamma-delta T cells from adult blood. CDR3 protein: CALGELVVPHTDKLIF. CDR3 coding DNA: TGTGCTCTTGGGGAACTAGTTGTTCCGCACACCGATAAACTCATCTTT.